The 9 T cell receptor beta chains below come from one sample, sequenced in a study of T cell responses to AZD1222 COVID-19 vaccine. Some clones are missing from TCRdb's copy, which holds only in-frame ones; the method was immunoSEQ multiplex PCR. Of some 170,000 clones in the sample, roughly 92% were seen once. The sequenced sample was peripheral blood, obtained on day 0 of AZD1222 vaccination. These receptors were obtained from an adult in good health.

This clone showed up just once. The chain combines TRBV27 with TRBJ1-6; TRBD1 matches 7 bases. V dropped 5 bases and J dropped 8; count of bases not matched to a gene: 9. Germline loops: CDR1 MNHEY, CDR2 SMNVEV (reference sequence). This CDR3 region has 15 residues. CDR3 nucleotide sequence: TGTGCCAGCAGTCGCCCGACAGGGAGGGATTCACCCCTCCACTTT. It codes for CASSRPTGRDSPLHF.

The chain joins TRBV5-4 to TRBJ2-3; D call uncertain. This CDR3 comprises 13 residues. Trimming left V 1 base short and J 0 bases short, with 3 bases between. Germline CDR1 and CDR2: SGHNT and YYREEE (reference sequence). The CDR3 coding sequence is TGTGCCAGCAGCTTGACTAGCACAGATACGCAGTATTTT. Residues: CASSLTSTDTQYF.

This chain joins TRBV6-5 and TRBJ2-2; D not certain. The germline V and J ends were trimmed by 5 bases and 5 bases, with 15 bases remaining between them. The CDR3 loop spans 15 amino acids. CDR1 and CDR2 (germline): MNHEY, SVGAGI. The CDR3 sequence is CASSINQGLTGELFF. The CDR3 nucleotides are TGTGCCAGCAGTATCAACCAAGGGCTGACCGGGGAGCTGTTTTTT.

V and J are TRBV19 and TRBJ1-1, with D perhaps matching TRBD1 (5 bases). Germline CDR1 reads LNHDA; CDR2 reads SQIVND (reference sequence). The CDR3 extends over 14 amino acids. V was pared by 6 bases and J by 3 bases, with 14 bases between. DNA for the CDR3: TGTGCCAGTAGGTTCGCGGGGGAATACACTGAAGCTTTCTTT. Amino acids: CASRFAGEYTEAFF.

The chain is built from TRBV2 and TRBJ2-2; D is perhaps TRBD1 (5 bases). Per the germline V gene, CDR1 is SNHLY and CDR2 is FYNNEI. With 3 bases removed from V and 6 bases from J, the gap between germline ends came to 14 bases. The CDR3 totals 15 residues. CDR3 region: CASSDNRFASGELFF. The CDR3 DNA follows: TGTGCCAGCAGTGATAACAGGTTTGCGTCCGGGGAGCTGTTTTTT. The full variable domain, in which reference TRBV2 and TRBJ2-2 provide the parts outside the CDR3, is EPEVTQTPSHQVTQMGQEVILRCVPISNHLYFYWYRQILGQKVEFLVSFYNNEISEKSEIFDDQFSVERPDGSNFTLKIRSTKLEDSAMYFCASSDNRFASGELFFGEGSRLTVL.

This clone was seen more than once but under ten times. CDR3 in amino acids: CASSDRHNEKLFF. The CDR3 coding sequence is TGTGCCAGTTCAGACAGACATAATGAAAAACTGTTTTTT. The chain carries TRBV6-5 and TRBJ1-4; D perhaps matches TRBD1 (5 bases). Trimming pared 9 bases from V and 4 bases from J, leaving 12 bases between. Germline loops: CDR1 MNHEY, CDR2 SVGAGI. The CDR3 is made up of 13 amino acids.

The V call is TRBV27, the J call TRBJ1-6; 7 bases line up with TRBD1. Trimming cost V 5 bases and J 15 bases; bases outside gene matches: 10. Germline lookup yields CDR1 MNHEY and CDR2 SMNVEV (reference sequence). This CDR3 has 13 residues. Here the CDR3 DNA reads TGTGCCAGCAGTATACAACAGGGGAGGCTCCTCCACTTT. This gives the protein CASSIQQGRLLHF.

J is TRBJ1-2 and V is TRBV27, with D unclear. The CDR3 loop spans 12 amino acids. Trimming pared 5 bases from V and 11 bases from J, leaving 15 bases between. CDR1 and CDR2 (germline): MNHEY, SMNVEV (reference sequence). The chain's CDR3 is CASSDSPMHYTF. Written as DNA, the CDR3 is TGTGCCAGCAGTGATTCCCCAATGCATTACACCTTC.

The rearrangement uses TRBV27 and TRBJ2-1, with 7 bases aligning to TRBD2. The germline V gene encodes CDR1 MNHEY and CDR2 SMNVEV (reference sequence). V lost 3 bases to trimming and J lost 2 bases; unmatched junction nucleotides: 4. There are 15 residues in the CDR3. CDR3 protein: CASSFRGVAYNEQFF. The CDR3 DNA sequence: TGTGCCAGCAGTTTTCGGGGGGTGGCCTACAATGAGCAGTTCTTC.